The sample holds many counts of the clone carrying this TCR beta chain. The antigen remains unidentified. The 120-subject validation cohort, separate from the roughly 670-subject first cohort, included the donors. The V and J ends lost 0 bases and 0 bases respectively, with 3 bases between them. The germline V gene encodes CDR1 MGHRA and CDR2 YSYEKL. CDR3 length: 14 amino acids. Libraries were prepared by immunoSEQ multiplex PCR; TCRdb keeps only in-frame clonotypes and omits some of them. The sample lists about 260,000 clones, 90% seen once, with approximately 3.1% in the top ten. The data were taken from a study of cytomegalovirus exposure and HLA in healthy donors. Study findings and constraints: Cytomegalovirus status was reportedly diagnosed by the classifier with high sensitivity and specificity. According to the study, roughly 160 TCR beta chains were cytomegalovirus-associated.

Sequenced material: PBMCs. This TCR came from a woman under 40 in good health and CMV-seronegative. J is TRBJ1-3 and V is TRBV4-1; D is undetermined. CDR3: CASSQESSGNTIYF. DNA for the CDR3: TGCGCCAGCAGCCAAGAGAGCTCTGGAAACACCATATATTTT.